A single sample gave rise to the 19 T cell receptor beta chains below, sequenced in a study of blood T cell repertoires in COVID-19. Clones were read by immunoSEQ multiplex PCR, and TCRdb kept only the in-frame ones, dropping some. The sample yields about 230,000 clones, around nine tenths seen once. The specimen sequenced was PBMCs or T cells enriched from blood (not recorded which). These receptors all come from a woman aged 25 to 45 with acute COVID-19.

The chain joins TRBV19 to TRBJ1-3, with D unclear. The CDR3 loop spans 11 amino acids. Trimming shortened V by 8 bases and J by 0 bases, and 2 bases separated the two germline ends. The germline V gene has CDR1 LNHDA and CDR2 SQIVND (reference sequence). CDR3 residues: CASYSGNTIYF. CDR3 coding DNA: TGTGCCAGTTACTCTGGAAACACCATATATTTT. Full variable domain (outside the CDR3, taken from reference TRBV19 and TRBJ1-3): DGGITQSPKYLFRKEGQNVTLSCEQNLNHDAMYWYRQDPGQGLRLIYYSQIVNDFQKGDIAEGYSVSREKKESFPLTVTSAQKNPTAFYLCASYSGNTIYFGEGSWLTVV.

The chain is built from TRBV6-1 and TRBJ2-3; 7 bases map to TRBD1. CDR3 length equals 16 residues. V shed 0 bases, J shed 3 bases, and the junction held 6 bases outside the gene matches. CDR1 is MNHNS and CDR2 is SASEGT in the germline V gene. CDR3 DNA sequence: TGTGCCAGCAGTGAAGCGGGACAGATGGTTACAGATACGCAGTATTTT. It translates to CASSEAGQMVTDTQYF.

CDR3 sequence (DNA): TGTGCTAGTGGTTTGGTACAGGGCGGCGATCAGCCCCAGCATTTT. As protein: CASGLVQGGDQPQHF. The chain is built from TRBV12-5 and TRBJ1-5; D is perhaps TRBD1 (6 bases). The germline CDR1 and CDR2 sequences are LGHNT and FRNRAP. The CDR3 runs 15 residues. The V and J ends lost 0 bases and 5 bases respectively, with 11 bases between them.

The V gene is TRBV7-9, the J gene TRBJ2-1, with D tentatively TRBD1 (6 bases). V lost 3 bases to trimming and J lost 0 bases, with 9 bases between them. This CDR3 region has 15 residues. Germline CDR1 and CDR2: SEHNR and FQNEAQ (reference sequence). The CDR3 DNA sequence: TGTGCCAGCAGCTTCAGGGGAAGCTCCTACAATGAGCAGTTCTTC. Protein sequence: CASSFRGSSYNEQFF.

This rearrangement joins TRBV5-1 to TRBJ2-3, with 8 bases lining up with TRBD2. V dropped 1 base and J dropped 2; count of bases not matched to a gene: 6. The germline CDR1 and CDR2 sequences are SGHRS and YFSETQ. This CDR3 is built from 16 residues. CDR3 amino acids: CASSLLGSGVTDTQYF. CDR3 coding DNA: TGCGCCAGCAGCTTGTTGGGTAGCGGGGTCACAGATACGCAGTATTTT. Supplemented by reference TRBV5-1 and TRBJ2-3, the full variable domain reads KAGVTQTPRYLIKTRGQQVTLSCSPISGHRSVSWYQQTPGQGLQFLFEYFSETQRNKGNFPGRFSGRQFSNSRSEMNVSTLELGDSALYLCASSLLGSGVTDTQYFGPGTRLTVL.

The V gene is TRBV12-3 or TRBV12-4, the J gene TRBJ1-5; D perhaps matches TRBD1 (5 bases). The CDR3 spans 13 residues. V was cut by 6 bases and J by 5 bases, with 11 bases left in between. DNA for the CDR3: TGTGCCAGCAGGCTGGGGGGGGATCAGCCCCAGCATTTT. This codes for CASRLGGDQPQHF.

The chain is built from TRBV6-2 or TRBV6-3 and TRBJ2-7; possible D gene TRBD1, 6 bases. The V end was cut by 5 bases, the J end by 3 bases, with 8 bases between. The germline V gene encodes CDR1 MNHEY and CDR2 SVGEGT. This CDR3 spans 12 amino acids. The CDR3 bases are TGTGCCAGCAGTCAGGACAGCTACGAGCAGTACTTC. This gives the protein CASSQDSYEQYF.

V is TRBV27 and J is TRBJ1-5; 7 nucleotides agree with TRBD1. Germline-derived CDR1 and CDR2 are MNHEY and SMNVEV (reference sequence). This CDR3 comprises 20 residues. Trimming took 8 bases from V and 2 from J; bases not matched to a gene: 24. Here the CDR3 DNA reads TGTGCCAGCGCAACTCGCCCTTGGACAGGCGCCTCCTCCGGCAATCAGCCCCAGCATTTT. Translation gives CASATRPWTGASSGNQPQHF.

This clone has just one count. The chain links TRBV9 to TRBJ2-3; D perhaps matches TRBD2 (5 bases). V was trimmed by 0 bases and J by 4 bases, leaving 12 bases between them. CDR1 is SGDLS, CDR2 YYNGEE, per germline. The CDR3 loop spans 15 amino acids. The CDR3 loop is CASSVVGGWADTQYF. Written as DNA, the CDR3 is TGTGCCAGCAGCGTAGTCGGCGGGTGGGCAGATACGCAGTATTTT.

As DNA, the CDR3 is TGTGCCAGCAGACTAATTATGTCTAGCACAGATACGCAGTATTTT. As protein: CASRLIMSSTDTQYF. The genes are TRBV2 and TRBJ2-3; no clear D gene. The CDR3 spans 15 residues. V was cut by 6 bases and J by 0 bases, with 13 bases left in between. Germline CDR1 reads SNHLY; CDR2 reads FYNNEI. The full variable domain, rest sourced from reference TRBV2 and TRBJ2-3, is EPEVTQTPSHQVTQMGQEVILRCVPISNHLYFYWYRQILGQKVEFLVSFYNNEISEKSEIFDDQFSVERPDGSNFTLKIRSTKLEDSAMYFCASRLIMSSTDTQYFGPGTRLTVL.

The genes are TRBV2 and TRBJ1-1; TRBD1 might be the D (5 bases). The CDR3 has 15 amino acids. Germline V gene data show CDR1 as SNHLY and CDR2 as FYNNEI. Trimming stripped 2 bases from V and 6 bases from J, with 16 bases between. CDR3 nucleotide sequence: TGTGCCAGCAGTGAAATTCCCGTGGGGGGGGCTGAAGCTTTCTTT. This translates into CASSEIPVGGAEAFF.

This clone showed up just once. The chain recombines TRBV3-1 (or the pseudogene TRBV3-2) with TRBJ2-6, with D possibly being TRBD1 (6 bases). Per germline, CDR1 LGHDT and CDR2 YNNKEL (reference sequence). The CDR3 is made up of 16 amino acids. The V end was cut by 2 bases, the J end by 4 bases, with 12 bases between. The CDR3 DNA is TGTGCCAGCAGCCAACGTACAGGGTCCGGGGCCAACGTCCTGACTTTC. This sequence encodes CASSQRTGSGANVLTF.

The chain has TRBV7-9 and TRBJ1-1; TRBD1 is a possible D gene (6 bases). This CDR3 region has 16 residues. Per germline, CDR1 SEHNR and CDR2 FQNEAQ (reference sequence). V lost 1 base and J lost 1, with 13 bases in between. CDR3 DNA: TGTGCCAGCAGCTTAGAAACAGGGACCCCGAACACTGAAGCTTTCTTT. Its protein is CASSLETGTPNTEAFF. The full variable domain, with the rest looked up from reference TRBV7-9 and TRBJ1-1, is DTGVSQNPRHKITKRGQNVTFRCDPISEHNRLYWYRQTLGQGPEFLTYFQNEAQLEKSRLLSDRFSAERPKGSFSTLEIQRTEQGDSAMYLCASSLETGTPNTEAFFGQGTRLTVV.

In nucleotides, the CDR3 is TGTGCCAGCACGGGGACTAGCGGAAAACCTAATGAAGAGACCCAGTACTTC. Translated, it gives CASTGTSGKPNEETQYF. V gene TRBV28 combines with J gene TRBJ2-5; 11 bases align to TRBD2. Germline assignment: CDR1 MDHEN and CDR2 SYDVKM. Trimming removed 7 bases from V and 3 bases from J; junction bases left unmatched: 13. The CDR3 is 17 residues long.

The rearrangement joins TRBV5-4 to TRBJ2-5; perhaps TRBD1 as D (8 bases). Trimming took off 4 bases at V and 4 bases at J, with 17 bases between the two ends. The length of the CDR3 is 15 residues. Germline loops: CDR1 SGHNT, CDR2 YYREEE (reference sequence). The CDR3 reads CASSGGDRLRETQYF. Written as DNA, the CDR3 is TGTGCCAGCAGCGGGGGGGACAGGTTAAGAGAGACCCAGTACTTC.

The V gene is TRBV3-1 (or the pseudogene TRBV3-2), the J gene TRBJ1-6; D possibly corresponds to TRBD1 (5 bases). V lost 3 bases, J lost 7 bases, and 10 bases lay in between. The CDR3 extends over 14 amino acids. The germline gives CDR1 LGHDT, CDR2 YNNKEL (reference sequence). This chain's CDR3 is CASSQKDRNSPLHF. The DNA of the CDR3 is TGTGCCAGCAGCCAGAAAGACAGAAATTCACCCCTCCACTTT.

In this sample, this clone turned up a few times. The genes are TRBV16 and TRBJ2-2; D unclear. Trimming left V 2 bases short and J 4 bases short, with 14 bases between. CDR3 length: 16 amino acids. Germline V gene data show CDR1 as KGHSY and CDR2 as FQNENV. The CDR3 DNA sequence: TGTGCCAGCAGCCAAGCCCCCGACATGGCCACCGGGGAGCTGTTTTTT. Amino acids: CASSQAPDMATGELFF.

The chain combines TRBV7-8 with TRBJ2-7; TRBD2 is a possible D gene (5 bases). The CDR3 has 13 residues. Germline V gene data show CDR1 as SGHVS and CDR2 as FQNEAQ. The V gene lost 5 bases and the J gene lost 3 bases, with 11 bases spanning the gap. The CDR3 spells CASSTGYFYEQYF. The CDR3 DNA sequence: TGTGCCAGCAGCACGGGGTACTTCTACGAGCAGTACTTC. The full variable domain, completed using reference TRBV7-8 and TRBJ2-7, is GAGVSQSPRYKVAKRGQDVALRCDPISGHVSLFWYQQALGQGPEFLTYFQNEAQLDKSGLPSDRFFAERPEGSVSTLKIQRTQQEDSAVYLCASSTGYFYEQYFGPGTRLTVT.

This clone has only a few counts. The chain uses TRBV30 and TRBJ1-2, with D unclear. This CDR3 is built from 13 residues. CDR1 GTSNPN and CDR2 SVGIG come from the germline V gene (reference sequence). The germline V and J ends were trimmed by 2 bases and 10 bases, with 17 bases remaining between them. The CDR3 DNA reads as TGTGCCTGGAGTCCCGGACTAGGCCATAACTACACCTTC. It specifies CAWSPGLGHNYTF.